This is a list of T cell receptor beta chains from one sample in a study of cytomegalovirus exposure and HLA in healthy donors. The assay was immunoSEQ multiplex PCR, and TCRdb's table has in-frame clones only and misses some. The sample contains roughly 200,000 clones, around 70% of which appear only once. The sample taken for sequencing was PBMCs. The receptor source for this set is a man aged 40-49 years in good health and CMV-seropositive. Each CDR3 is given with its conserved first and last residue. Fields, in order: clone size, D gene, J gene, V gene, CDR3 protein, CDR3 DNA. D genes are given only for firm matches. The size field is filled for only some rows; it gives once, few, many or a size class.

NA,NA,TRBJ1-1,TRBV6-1,CASTLSNTEAFF,TGTGCCAGCACCCTGTCGAACACTGAAGCTTTCTTT
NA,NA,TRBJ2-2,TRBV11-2,CASSLRRGGGELFF,TGTGCCAGCAGCTTACGGAGGGGAGGCGGGGAGCTGTTTTTT
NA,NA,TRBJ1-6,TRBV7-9,CASSLERNSPLHF,TGTGCCAGCAGCTTAGAGAGAAATTCACCCCTCCACTTT
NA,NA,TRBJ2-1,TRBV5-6,CASSFLAVSHEQFF,TGTGCCAGCAGCTTCCTAGCAGTTAGCCATGAGCAGTTCTTC
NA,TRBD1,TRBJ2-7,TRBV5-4,CASSLQGAPEQYF,TGTGCCAGCAGCTTGCAGGGGGCGCCTGAGCAGTACTTC
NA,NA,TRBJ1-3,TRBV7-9,CASSLQGSGNTIYF,TGTGCCAGCAGCCTACAGGGCTCTGGAAACACCATATATTTT
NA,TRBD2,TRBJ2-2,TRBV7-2,CASSQGVAGANTGELFF,TGTGCCAGCAGCCAGGGGGTAGCGGGAGCGAACACCGGGGAGCTGTTTTTT
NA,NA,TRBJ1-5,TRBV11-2,CASSLGGGQPQHF,TGTGCCAGCAGCTTGGGAGGAGGTCAGCCCCAGCATTTT
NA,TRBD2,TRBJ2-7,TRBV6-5,CASNTAGGYEQYF,TGTGCCAGCAATACTGCGGGGGGCTACGAGCAGTACTTC
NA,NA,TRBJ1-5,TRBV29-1,CSVGAANQPQHF,TGCAGCGTTGGGGCAGCAAATCAGCCCCAGCATTTT
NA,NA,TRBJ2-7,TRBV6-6,CVSSGGGRLGAYEQYF,TGTGTCAGCTCCGGGGGAGGCCGGCTAGGAGCCTACGAGCAGTACTTC
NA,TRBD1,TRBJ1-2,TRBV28,CASISRDRGDYGYTF,TGTGCCAGCATTTCTCGGGACAGGGGGGACTATGGCTACACCTTC
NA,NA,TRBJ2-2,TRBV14,CASSQGARGTGELFF,TGTGCCAGCAGCCAGGGGGCCCGGGGCACCGGGGAGCTGTTTTTT
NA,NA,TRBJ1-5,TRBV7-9,CASSPAGVAQPQHF,TGTGCCAGCAGCCCGGCAGGGGTTGCTCAGCCCCAGCATTTT
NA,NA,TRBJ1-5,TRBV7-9,CASSLGGINQPQHF,TGTGCCAGCAGCTTAGGTGGCATTAATCAGCCCCAGCATTTT
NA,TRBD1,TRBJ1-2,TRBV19,CASSRGTGIYGYTF,TGTGCCAGTTCCCGAGGGACAGGGATCTATGGCTACACCTTC
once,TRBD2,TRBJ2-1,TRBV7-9,CASSLASGEYNEQFF,TGTGCCAGCAGCTTAGCTAGCGGGGAGTACAATGAGCAGTTCTTC
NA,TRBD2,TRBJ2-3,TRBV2,CASLAGGDTQYF,TGTGCCAGCTTAGCGGGGGGGGATACGCAGTATTTT
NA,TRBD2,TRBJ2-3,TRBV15,CATSRDYSGPYTDTQYF,TGTGCCACCAGCAGAGACTATAGCGGGCCGTACACAGATACGCAGTATTTT
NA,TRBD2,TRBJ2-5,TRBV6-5,CASSYSAGTGETQYF,TGTGCCAGCAGTTACTCAGCGGGGACGGGGGAGACCCAGTACTTC
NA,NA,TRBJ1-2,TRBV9,CASSSRIGHGGYTF,TGTGCCAGCAGCTCCCGCATAGGACATGGGGGCTACACCTTC